Here is one TCR beta chain with its context. These data originate in a study of blood T cell repertoires in COVID-19. Study in general: PBMCs, B-cell-depleted T cells, or T cells were the source of the cDNA or gDNA that made up the material.

The ends were cut back, 0 bases at V and 4 bases at J, with 7 bases in the middle. Germline V lookup: CDR1 LGHNA, CDR2 YSLEER. CDR3 length: 13 residues. Using immunoSEQ multiplex PCR, the repertoire was profiled, and TCRdb retains in-frame clones only, with some absent. The profile shows about 120,000 clones, about four fifths of them singletons. The sample was peripheral blood. The TCR sequence derives from a human donor in a cohort sampled during active COVID-19. The V and J genes are TRBV4-3 and TRBJ2-7, with no clear D. CDR3 sequence: CASSQERPYEQYF. The CDR3 region has the DNA TGCGCCAGCAGCCAAGAGAGGCCATACGAGCAGTACTTC.